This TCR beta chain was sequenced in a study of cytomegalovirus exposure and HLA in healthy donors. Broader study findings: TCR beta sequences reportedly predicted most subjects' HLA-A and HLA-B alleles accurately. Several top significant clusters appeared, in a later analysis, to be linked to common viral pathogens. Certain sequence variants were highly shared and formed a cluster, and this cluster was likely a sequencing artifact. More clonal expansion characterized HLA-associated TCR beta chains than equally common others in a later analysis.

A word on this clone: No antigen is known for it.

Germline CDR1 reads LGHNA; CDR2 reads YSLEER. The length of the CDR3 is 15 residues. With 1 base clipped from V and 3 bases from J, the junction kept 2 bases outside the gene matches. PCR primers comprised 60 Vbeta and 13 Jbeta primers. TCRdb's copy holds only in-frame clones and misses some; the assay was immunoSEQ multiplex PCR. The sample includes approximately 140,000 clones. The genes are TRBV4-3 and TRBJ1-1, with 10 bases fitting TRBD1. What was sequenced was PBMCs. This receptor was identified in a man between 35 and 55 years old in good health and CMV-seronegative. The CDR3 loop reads CASSQGTGGDTEAFF. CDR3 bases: TGCGCCAGCAGCCAAGGGACAGGGGGAGACACTGAAGCTTTCTTT.